The 17 T cell receptor beta chains presented below share a single source sample, sequenced in a study of regulatory T cells in long-lasting Graves disease. With iRepertoire HTBI primers and Arm-PCR of CDR3 regions, TCR beta libraries were built. TCRdb used MiXCR to reprocess the multiplex PCR reads, holding one entry per CDR3 protein. The profile shows around 480,000 distinct CDR3 sequences, under 20% of them singletons. Time point meaning: newly diagnosed GD, antithyroid drugs for less than 3 months. The TCR library was prepared using RNA isolated from PBMCs. These data are also associated with another study on T cells in Graves' hyperthyroidism and ophthalmopathy.

The specimen comprised peripheral blood mononuclear cells (PBMCs), sampled at new diagnosis, from a patient treated with antithyroid drugs. The receptor source for this set is a man aged 35 to 55 with Graves disease.

This clonotype has only a few counts. The chain joins TRBV20-1 to TRBJ1-1, with D possibly TRBD1 on 5 matching bases. The germline CDR1 and CDR2 sequences are DFQATT and SNEGSKA (reference sequence). The CDR3 consists of 15 residues. V was trimmed by 1 base and J by 0 bases, leaving 12 bases between them. CDR3 amino acids: CSARGSPGLNTEAFF. The CDR3 DNA follows: TGCAGTGCTAGAGGGAGTCCGGGACTGAACACTGAAGCTTTCTTT.

Note on this clonotype: The junction departs from the called germline gene at one end, perhaps through a read error. V usage is TRBV10-3 and J usage is TRBJ2-7; tentative D call: TRBD1 (5 bases). The CDR3 loop spans 15 amino acids. Germline-derived CDR1 and CDR2 are ENHRY and SYGVKD. The CDR3 sequence is CAISETGVPSYEQCF. The CDR3 nucleotides are TGTGCCATCAGTGAGACAGGTGTCCCCTCCTACGAGCAGTGCTTC.

The genes are TRBV27 and TRBJ2-2; perhaps TRBD2 as D (6 bases). Trimming left V 3 bases short and J 3 bases short, with 11 bases between. The CDR3 contains 15 residues. Germline V lookup: CDR1 MNHEY, CDR2 SMNVEV (reference sequence). CDR3 in amino acids: CASSFRGSDTGELFF. CDR3 DNA: TGTGCCAGCAGTTTTCGGGGGAGCGACACCGGGGAGCTGTTTTTT.

The V and J genes are TRBV29-1 and TRBJ2-7, with D possibly called TRBD1 or TRBD2 (5 bases each). This CDR3 spans 12 amino acids. Trimming removed 7 bases at V and 1 base at J, with 11 bases between. CDR1 and CDR2 (germline): SQVTM, ANQGSEA. The chain's CDR3 is CSAGTDSYEQYF. The CDR3 bases are TGCAGCGCCGGGACCGATTCCTACGAGCAGTACTTC.

This clonotype was seen many times. The chain joins TRBV28 to TRBJ2-7; maybe TRBD2 (6 bases). CDR1 is MDHEN, CDR2 SYDVKM, per germline. The CDR3 sequence is 13 residues long. Deletions cut 6 bases from V and 0 bases from J, with 9 bases between. CDR3 sequence (DNA): TGTGCCAGCAGGATCGGGAGCTCCTACGAGCAGTACTTC. It encodes CASRIGSSYEQYF.

Points on this clonotype: A much larger clone differs by one base, so this may be a read error. The V gene is TRBV2, the J gene TRBJ2-1; 8 nucleotides match TRBD2. Germline CDR1 SNHLY, CDR2 FYNNEI. The CDR3 runs to 15 residues. This CDR3 reads CASSLWTSSYNERFF. CDR3 coding DNA: TGTGCCAGCAGCTTGTGGACTAGCTCCTACAATGAGCGGTTCTTC.

Comment on this clonotype: This could be a read error, since a much larger clone is one nucleotide away. This chain links TRBV12-3 or TRBV12-4 with TRBJ2-6, with D uncertain. Trimming took off 2 bases at V and 0 bases at J, with 5 bases between the two ends. The CDR3 totals 15 residues. CDR3 sequence: CASSLFSSGANVLTF. The CDR3 DNA follows: TGTGCCAGCAGTTTATTTAGCTCTGGGGCCAACGTCCTGACTTTC.

The chain uses TRBV6-1 and TRBJ1-2; 12 bases align to TRBD1. The CDR3 consists of 16 residues. The germline V gene has CDR1 MNHNS and CDR2 SASEGT. With 3 bases clipped from V and 2 bases from J, the junction kept 4 bases outside the gene matches. The CDR3 loop reads CASSDAGTGGNYGYTF. CDR3 nucleotides: TGTGCCAGCAGTGACGCCGGGACAGGGGGCAACTATGGCTACACCTTC.

The chain has TRBV19 and TRBJ2-1; 8 bases line up with TRBD1. This CDR3 contains 15 residues. The junction had 8 bases not matched to a gene; V was cut back by 5 bases and J by 5 bases. CDR1 and CDR2 from the germline V gene are LNHDA and SQIVND (reference sequence). The CDR3: CASSPDRGVNNEQFF. As DNA, the CDR3 is TGTGCCAGTAGTCCTGACAGGGGAGTCAACAATGAGCAGTTCTTC.

This clonotype was recorded many times. The J gene is TRBJ1-2, the V gene TRBV20-1, with 9 bases fitting TRBD1. The CDR3 is made up of 18 amino acids. J lost 4 bases, V lost 3 bases, and 18 bases had no gene match. Per the germline V gene, CDR1 is DFQATT and CDR2 is SNEGSKA (reference sequence). In DNA, the CDR3 is TGCAGTGCTAGTAGTAGGTTTGCGTGGGACAGGGACTCCTATGGCTACACCTTC. This translates into CSASSRFAWDRDSYGYTF.

This clonotype was observed many times. The V gene is TRBV13, the J gene TRBJ1-2; D unclear. There are 20 residues in the CDR3. In germline, CDR1 is PRHDT, CDR2 FYEKMQ (reference sequence). V lost 5 bases to trimming and J lost 6 bases, with 34 bases between them. The CDR3 DNA is TGTGCCAGCAGCCTAAGTCCAATTAGGAGACGGACGGCCAAATTGGATGGCTACACCTTC. This sequence encodes CASSLSPIRRRTAKLDGYTF.

In its sample, this clonotype was seen many times. The CDR3, as DNA: TGTGCCAGCAGTGAAGTACTAGGAACAAATGGCTACACCTTC. Its protein product is CASSEVLGTNGYTF. V usage is TRBV2 and J usage is TRBJ1-2; no definite D call. Germline-derived CDR1 and CDR2 are SNHLY and FYNNEI. The CDR3 consists of 14 residues. V lost 1 base, J lost 6 bases, and 12 bases lay in between.

The chain joins TRBV4-1 to TRBJ2-1; a possible D gene is TRBD2 (5 bases). The germline CDR1 and CDR2 sequences are MGHRA and YSYEKL. The CDR3 spans 13 residues. V lost 3 bases, J lost 9 bases, and 12 bases lay in between. In DNA, the CDR3 is TGCGCCAGCAGCCAGTTACTAGTCAGTGAGCAGTTCTTC. Its translation is CASSQLLVSEQFF.

As DNA, the CDR3 is TGCAGTGCTAGTCCCCGGAATGAAAAACTGTTTTTT. This encodes CSASPRNEKLFF. The V gene is TRBV20-1, the J gene TRBJ1-4; D ambiguous. There are 12 residues in the CDR3. V was shortened by 3 bases and J by 5 bases, with 7 bases between the two germline ends. Germline values: CDR1 DFQATT, CDR2 SNEGSKA (reference sequence).

This clonotype has a handful of counts. This sequence joins TRBV29-1 and TRBJ2-7; 12 nucleotides align to TRBD2. The CDR3 length is 14 residues. CDR1 is SQVTM, CDR2 ANQGSEA, per germline. V was clipped by 7 bases and J by 6 bases; unmatched bases: 10. For the CDR3, the DNA is TGCAGCGCCCGACTAGCGGGAGCCAATTTCGAGCAGTACTTC. This codes for CSARLAGANFEQYF.

The table lists this clonotype with many counts. The junction shows a germline mismatch at one end, possibly a read error. The V call is TRBV7-8, the J call TRBJ2-7; 10 bases fit TRBD2. The CDR3 spans 13 residues. Per germline, CDR1 SGHVS and CDR2 FQNEAQ. In DNA form, the CDR3 reads TGTGCCAGCAGCCCCGTCGGACTAGCGGAGCCCACTTTC. Its translation is CASSPVGLAEPTF.

This clonotype was detected many times. V and J are TRBV29-1 and TRBJ2-5; TRBD2 aligns across 9 bases. V was clipped by 5 bases and J by 1 base; unmatched bases: 5. CDR3 length: 14 residues. Germline V gene sequence: CDR1 SQVTM, CDR2 ANQGSEA. The CDR3 DNA is TGCAGCGTTAGGGCGGGAGGGCCCCAAGAGACCCAGTACTTC. Translated: CSVRAGGPQETQYF.